These 10 T cell receptor beta chains share one sample of origin, sequenced in a study of blood T cell repertoires in COVID-19. Sequencing used immunoSEQ multiplex PCR; TCRdb keeps in-frame clones, though not all of them. The sample has about 88,000 clones, 70% to 90% seen once. The source material was peripheral blood. These receptors originate from an elderly woman with acute or convalescent COVID-19.

V and J are TRBV7-6 and TRBJ2-7; D not resolved. This CDR3 region has 11 residues. V was pared by 3 bases and J by 4 bases, with 4 bases between. Germline values: CDR1 SGHVS, CDR2 FNYEAQ. CDR3 nucleotides: TGTGCCAGCAGCTTTCTATACGAGCAGTACTTC. Translating gives CASSFLYEQYF.

J is TRBJ2-2 and V is TRBV9; a weak D match, TRBD2 (6 bases). Trimming took off 4 bases at V and 0 bases at J, with 19 bases between the two ends. Germline values: CDR1 SGDLS, CDR2 YYNGEE. The CDR3 runs to 18 residues. CDR3 in DNA: TGTGCCAGCAGCTTCTCTCCGGGGTGGGGGGCGAACACCGGGGAGCTGTTTTTT. As protein: CASSFSPGWGANTGELFF.

V gene TRBV7-3 combines with J gene TRBJ2-1; 11 bases are shared with TRBD2. In germline, CDR1 is SGHTA, CDR2 FQGTGA. With V trimmed by 6 bases and J by 7 bases, 8 bases remained unmatched. The CDR3 length is 15 residues. Here the CDR3 reads CASSYSGGARNEQFF. The CDR3 DNA reads TGTGCCAGCAGTTATAGCGGGGGGGCCAGAAATGAGCAGTTCTTC.

The chain recombines TRBV6-6 with TRBJ1-5; TRBD1 matches at 9 bases. Trimming at V came to 5 bases and at J to 4 bases, leaving 9 bases not matched to a gene. Germline CDR1 and CDR2: MNHNY and SVGAGI (reference sequence). This CDR3 has 16 amino acids. The CDR3 DNA is TGTGCCAGCAGTCCCTGGGAGGGACAGGGTAATCAGCCCCAGCATTTT. Protein product: CASSPWEGQGNQPQHF.

V usage is TRBV4-1 and J usage is TRBJ1-1; D is possibly TRBD1 (6 bases). CDR1 is MGHRA and CDR2 is YSYEKL in the germline V gene. The CDR3 loop spans 15 amino acids. The V end was cut by 0 bases, the J end by 8 bases, with 16 bases between. The CDR3 here is CASSQENQGIWEAFF. The CDR3 nucleotides are TGCGCCAGCAGCCAAGAGAACCAGGGGATTTGGGAAGCTTTCTTT.

This chain joins TRBV28 and TRBJ1-5; D remains unclear. Trimming took 2 bases from V and 0 from J, leaving 8 bases between them. CDR3 length: 15 residues. From germline, CDR1 is MDHEN and CDR2 SYDVKM. CDR3 in amino acids: CASSLPVYSNQPQHF. The CDR3, as DNA: TGTGCCAGCAGTTTACCGGTCTATAGCAATCAGCCCCAGCATTTT.

This sequence joins TRBV5-6 and TRBJ1-1; 7 bases line up with TRBD1. Trimming at V came to 1 base and at J to 1 base, leaving 10 bases not matched to a gene. Looked up from germline, CDR1 is SGHDT and CDR2 is YYEEEE. The CDR3 runs to 17 residues. The CDR3 DNA reads as TGTGCCAGCAGCTTGTCCTCGTCAGGGGGATGGAACACTGAAGCTTTCTTT. Amino acid sequence: CASSLSSSGGWNTEAFF.

V and J are TRBV7-2 and TRBJ2-3; 11 nucleotides match TRBD1. This CDR3 has 16 amino acids. Germline V lookup: CDR1 SGHTA, CDR2 FQGNSA. V lost 0 bases and J lost 5; bases outside the gene matches: 4. Here the CDR3 DNA reads TGTGCCAGCAGCTTAGCTGGGACAGGGGGGATAGATACGCAGTATTTT. The encoded protein is CASSLAGTGGIDTQYF.

This clone was seen more than once but under ten times. The V and J genes are TRBV27 and TRBJ2-1; 9 nucleotides align to TRBD2. Germline CDR1 and CDR2: MNHEY and SMNVEV (reference sequence). The CDR3 contains 17 residues. Unmatched junction bases numbered 10, after V lost 2 bases and J lost 5 bases. In nucleotides, the CDR3 is TGTGCCAGCAGTTTAGCCCAGATAGCGGGAGACCACAATGAGCAGTTCTTC. Translation gives CASSLAQIAGDHNEQFF.

The J gene is TRBJ1-2, the V gene TRBV3-1 (or the pseudogene TRBV3-2); a possible D gene is TRBD1 (5 bases). The germline V gene has CDR1 LGHDT and CDR2 YNNKEL (reference sequence). The CDR3 contains 16 residues. Trimming took 4 bases from V and 2 from J, leaving 17 bases between them. CDR3: CASSPRGGGENYGYTF. The DNA of the CDR3 is TGTGCCAGCAGCCCACGAGGTGGGGGGGAAAACTATGGCTACACCTTC.